This T cell receptor beta chain appears in the sequencing data of a study of cytomegalovirus exposure and HLA in healthy donors. The CDR3 has 15 amino acids. Germline lookup yields CDR1 LNHNV and CDR2 YYDKDF (reference sequence). After removal of 2 bases from V and 4 bases from J, the junction contained 3 bases not matched to a gene. A note on this clone: What it recognizes is unknown.

Amplification used 60 Vbeta primers and 13 Jbeta primers. Sequencing used immunoSEQ multiplex PCR; TCRdb keeps in-frame clones, though not all of them. The data contain about 110,000 clones, roughly four fifths of them seen just once; the ten biggest clones take up more than 1.5%. Notes on the study in general: The productive fraction for most TCR beta V segments was about 87% or about 30% in an earlier analysis.

The sequenced sample was PBMCs. The TCR sequence derives from a man aged 45-65 years in good health and CMV-seronegative. The chain couples TRBV15 to TRBJ2-3; 10 bases line up with TRBD2. CDR3 loop: CATSRRTSGPDTQYF. The DNA of the CDR3 is TGTGCCACCAGCAGAAGGACTAGCGGCCCAGATACGCAGTATTTT.